This passage covers 10 T cell receptor beta chains from one sample sequenced in a study of PD-L1 blockade in urothelial cancer. Time point meaning: pretreatment peripheral blood. Assay used: immunoSEQ multiplex PCR; TCRdb lists only in-frame clones, some missing. The repertoire holds tens of thousands of clones, 81% seen once, with roughly 2.9% in the top ten. Sequences were derived from PBMCs, sampled around atezolizumab (anti-PD-L1) treatment. The receptors shown here come from a man aged 70-80 years with urothelial cancer.

In DNA form, the CDR3 reads TGTGCCAGCAGCTCGGGATTCTTCTACGAGCAGTACTTC. The encoded protein is CASSSGFFYEQYF. The V and J genes are TRBV7-6 and TRBJ2-7, with D possibly TRBD2 on 5 matching bases. Germline assignment: CDR1 SGHVS and CDR2 FNYEAQ. This CDR3 is 13 amino acids long. V gave up 4 bases and J gave up 3 bases, with 10 bases separating them.

V usage is TRBV19 and J usage is TRBJ1-4; D call uncertain. V lost 5 bases and J lost 6, with 13 bases in between. The germline gives CDR1 LNHDA, CDR2 SQIVND (reference sequence). This CDR3 has 14 amino acids. The CDR3 loop is CASSPKEVDEKLFF. CDR3 bases: TGTGCCAGTAGTCCCAAGGAGGTTGATGAAAAACTGTTTTTT.

A few counts support this clone. V gene TRBV6-6 combines with J gene TRBJ1-1; D perhaps matches TRBD1 (6 bases). This CDR3 has 14 residues. Deletions cut 2 bases from V and 1 base from J, with 8 bases between. Germline V gene lookup returns CDR1 MNHNY and CDR2 SVGAGI (reference sequence). The CDR3 DNA reads as TGTGCCAGCAGTTACACAGGGAAGAACACTGAAGCTTTCTTT. Its translation: CASSYTGKNTEAFF.

The rearrangement joins TRBV11-2 to TRBJ1-3, with 8 bases identical to TRBD1. The CDR3 has 16 amino acids. V shed 5 bases and J 0 bases; nucleotides not matched to a gene: 6. Germline V gives CDR1 SGHAT, CDR2 FQNNGV. CDR3 region: CASSPDRASSGNTIYF. CDR3 in DNA: TGTGCCAGCAGCCCGGACAGGGCAAGCTCTGGAAACACCATATATTTT.

This clone was observed a handful of times. V gene TRBV19 combines with J gene TRBJ2-1; D remains unclear. Germline V lookup: CDR1 LNHDA, CDR2 SQIVND (reference sequence). This CDR3 is 15 amino acids long. The V end was cut by 2 bases, the J end by 2 bases, with 10 bases between. CDR3 residues: CASSIPHSPYNEQFF. For the CDR3, the DNA is TGTGCCAGTAGTATACCCCACTCCCCCTACAATGAGCAGTTCTTC.

The chain recombines TRBV19 with TRBJ2-5; D uncertain. The V end was cut by 3 bases, the J end by 6 bases, with 5 bases between. This CDR3 has 11 amino acids. Germline CDR1 LNHDA, CDR2 SQIVND (reference sequence). In nucleotides, the CDR3 is TGTGCCAGTAGTATGGAGAAGACCCAGTACTTC. Its protein product is CASSMEKTQYF.

V usage is TRBV5-6 and J usage is TRBJ2-1; no clear D. Germline lookup yields CDR1 SGHDT and CDR2 YYEEEE. V was clipped by 5 bases and J by 0 bases, with 9 bases between them. The CDR3 contains 14 residues. This CDR3 is CASSSWSSYNEQFF. The CDR3 coding sequence is TGTGCCAGCAGTAGCTGGAGCTCCTACAATGAGCAGTTCTTC.

This clone was seen a few times. The rearrangement uses TRBV2 and TRBJ1-2, with 10 bases lining up with TRBD1. There are 14 residues in the CDR3. J was trimmed by 8 bases and V by 8 bases; bases with no gene match: 11. The germline V gene encodes CDR1 SNHLY and CDR2 FYNNEI. CDR3 in DNA: TGTGCCAGCTTCGGGGACAGGGGAGTACGAGGCTACACCTTC. It translates to CASFGDRGVRGYTF. Full variable domain (missing parts from reference TRBV2 and TRBJ1-2): EPEVTQTPSHQVTQMGQEVILRCVPISNHLYFYWYRQILGQKVEFLVSFYNNEISEKSEIFDDQFSVERPDGSNFTLKIRSTKLEDSAMYFCASFGDRGVRGYTFGSGTRLTVV.

This clone was seen more than once but under ten times. The rearrangement joins TRBV27 to TRBJ1-2; weak D call: TRBD1 (6 bases). V was clipped by 2 bases and J by 6 bases, with 10 bases between them. Germline V CDR1 and CDR2: MNHEY, SMNVEV (reference sequence). The CDR3 covers 13 residues. The CDR3 region has the DNA TGTGCCAGCAGTTTAAAGGGACAACATGGCTACACCTTC. Translated: CASSLKGQHGYTF.

V is TRBV7-2 and J is TRBJ1-1; D ambiguous. The CDR3 loop spans 12 amino acids. Trimming removed 5 bases from V and 4 bases from J, with 8 bases in between. The germline V gene has CDR1 SGHTA and CDR2 FQGNSA. The CDR3 here is CASSLSATEAFF. The CDR3 nucleotides are TGTGCCAGCAGCCTTAGCGCCACTGAAGCTTTCTTT.